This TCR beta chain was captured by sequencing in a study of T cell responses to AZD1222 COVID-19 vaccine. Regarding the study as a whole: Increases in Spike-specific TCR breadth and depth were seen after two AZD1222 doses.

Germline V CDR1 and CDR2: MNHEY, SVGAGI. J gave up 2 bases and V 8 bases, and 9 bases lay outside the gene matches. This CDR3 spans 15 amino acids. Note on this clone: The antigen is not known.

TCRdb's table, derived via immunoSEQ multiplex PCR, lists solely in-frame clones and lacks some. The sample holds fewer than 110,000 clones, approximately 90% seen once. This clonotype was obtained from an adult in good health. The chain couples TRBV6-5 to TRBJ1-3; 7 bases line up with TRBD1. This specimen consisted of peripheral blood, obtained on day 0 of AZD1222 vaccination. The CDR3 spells CASHSDQGAGNTIYF. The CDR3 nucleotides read TGTGCCAGCCATAGTGACCAGGGGGCTGGAAACACCATATATTTT.